The clone carrying this T cell receptor beta chain was seen a handful of times. Antigen specificity is unknown. This sample stems from a study of cytomegalovirus exposure and HLA in healthy donors. The PCR employed 60 Vbeta primers together with 13 Jbeta primers. Sequenced by immunoSEQ multiplex PCR; TCRdb stores in-frame clones only, minus some. The table lists tens of thousands of clones, about two thirds of them singletons. Whole-study results and caveats: In an earlier analysis, productive rearrangement rates for most beta V segments clustered near 87% or 30%. Using a false discovery rate of 0.05, a later analysis showed that 16,951 TCR beta sequences were associated with HLA alleles.

Source material: PBMCs. This TCR was recovered from a woman aged 30 to 39 in good health and CMV-seropositive.

This chain's CDR3 is CASSGGGTEAFF. The CDR3 coding sequence is TGTGCCAGCAGCGGCGGGGGCACTGAAGCTTTCTTT. The rearrangement uses TRBV7-9 and TRBJ1-1, with D possibly being TRBD1 (5 bases). Looked up from germline, CDR1 is SEHNR and CDR2 is FQNEAQ (reference sequence). The CDR3 covers 12 residues. With 5 bases removed from V and 4 bases from J, the gap between germline ends came to 8 bases.